The 17 T cell receptor beta chains given below trace back to one sample, sequenced in a study of shared T cell receptors in the human thymus. Only in-frame clones appear in the TCRdb table, and some are missing; sequencing was by immunoSEQ multiplex PCR. Here the sample spans fewer than 700,000 clones, 85% to 90% being singletons. In addition, the sample was reused for a study of human thymus T cells.

Sample: thymocytes. The source is a boy under two years old with a congenital heart defect.

This clone was detected once. The V call is TRBV19, the J call TRBJ1-1; a weak D match, TRBD1 (6 bases). V was pared by 5 bases and J by 3 bases, with 16 bases between. Germline values: CDR1 LNHDA, CDR2 SQIVND (reference sequence). There are 15 residues in the CDR3. The CDR3 sequence is CASSGLTGKDTEAFF. As DNA, the CDR3 is TGTGCCAGTAGTGGACTTACAGGGAAGGACACTGAAGCTTTCTTT.

CDR3 nucleotide sequence: TGTGCCAGCAGCCCTTCCCTCCGGGGTGCACTAGAACCCTTCTACGAGCAGTACTTC. Protein: CASSPSLRGALEPFYEQYF. J is TRBJ2-7 and V is TRBV14; D may be TRBD2 (5 bases). The CDR3 contains 19 residues. Trimming pared 4 bases from V and 3 bases from J, leaving 28 bases between. Germline V gene data show CDR1 as SGHDN and CDR2 as FVKESK.

The chain couples TRBV5-5 to TRBJ2-7, with 9 nucleotides matching TRBD1. J lost 2 bases, V lost 3 bases, and 3 bases had no gene match. The length of the CDR3 is 14 residues. The germline CDR1 and CDR2 sequences are SGHKS and YYEKEE (reference sequence). In DNA, the CDR3 is TGTGCCAGCAGCTGGGGACAGGGCACCTACGAGCAGTACTTC. This codes for CASSWGQGTYEQYF.

V is TRBV11-3 and J is TRBJ2-2; 7 bases map to TRBD2. This CDR3 has 15 residues. With V trimmed by 5 bases and J by 6 bases, 9 bases remained unmatched. Germline V gene lookup returns CDR1 SGHNT and CDR2 YENEEA. The CDR3 reads CASSNRDYGAGELFF. Here the CDR3 DNA reads TGTGCCAGCAGCAACCGGGACTACGGGGCCGGGGAGCTGTTTTTT.

The rearrangement uses TRBV18 and TRBJ2-7; 10 positions agree with TRBD2. V trimming: 2 bases; J trimming: 4 bases; junction bases outside the gene matches: 17. Germline V lookup: CDR1 KGHSH, CDR2 LQKENI. The CDR3 is 19 amino acids. The CDR3 here is CASSPNNSFQAGGPYEQYF. The DNA of the CDR3 is TGTGCCAGCTCACCAAACAACAGCTTCCAAGCGGGAGGGCCGTACGAGCAGTACTTC. The whole variable domain, remainder taken from reference TRBV18 and TRBJ2-7, is NAGVMQNPRHLVRRRGQEARLRCSPMKGHSHVYWYRQLPEEGLKFMVYLQKENIIDESGMPKERFSAEFPKEGPSILRIQQVVRGDSAAYFCASSPNNSFQAGGPYEQYFGPGTRLTVT.

The V call is TRBV4-1, the J call TRBJ1-4; tentative D call: TRBD1 (5 bases). The CDR3 consists of 18 residues. The germline gives CDR1 MGHRA, CDR2 YSYEKL. V was trimmed by 1 base and J by 8 bases, leaving 23 bases between them. CDR3 protein: CASSQGGRLPRETEKLFF. The CDR3 DNA reads TGCGCCAGCAGCCAAGGGGGCAGGCTACCGCGGGAGACCGAAAAACTGTTTTTT.

The chain carries TRBV27 and TRBJ1-2; TRBD1 matches at 7 bases. CDR3 length: 13 amino acids. Germline loops: CDR1 MNHEY, CDR2 SMNVEV (reference sequence). The junction had 2 bases not matched to a gene; V was cut back by 5 bases and J by 2 bases. CDR3 sequence reads: CASSPGQNYGYTF. Here the CDR3 DNA reads TGTGCCAGCAGTCCGGGACAGAACTATGGCTACACCTTC.

The rearrangement uses TRBV27 and TRBJ1-3; D possibly corresponds to TRBD1 (6 bases). The CDR3 loop spans 17 amino acids. Germline-derived CDR1 and CDR2 are MNHEY and SMNVEV (reference sequence). V shed 5 bases and J shed 0 bases, with 17 bases lying between them. The CDR3 nucleotides read TGTGCCAGCAGTCCACGGACAGCACCGAGCTCTGGAAACACCATATATTTT. This translates into CASSPRTAPSSGNTIYF.

The V gene is TRBV9, the J gene TRBJ2-5, with 8 bases matching TRBD2. CDR1 is SGDLS and CDR2 is YYNGEE in the germline V gene. The CDR3 covers 16 residues. V lost 0 bases to trimming and J lost 5 bases; unmatched junction nucleotides: 9. Here the CDR3 DNA reads TGTGCCAGCAGCGTAGGACTAGCGAGCACCAGGGAGACCCAGTACTTC. This sequence encodes CASSVGLASTRETQYF.

This clone has just one count. The V and J genes are TRBV2 and TRBJ1-4; weak D call: TRBD1 (6 bases). The CDR3 extends over 15 amino acids. The V gene's germline CDR1 is SNHLY and CDR2 FYNNEI. Deletions cut 8 bases from V and 6 bases from J, with 19 bases between. In nucleotides, the CDR3 is TGTGCCAGCGACGGCCGGGCAGGGGTGGATGAAAAACTGTTTTTT. The encoded protein is CASDGRAGVDEKLFF. Full variable domain (outside the CDR3, taken from reference TRBV2 and TRBJ1-4): EPEVTQTPSHQVTQMGQEVILRCVPISNHLYFYWYRQILGQKVEFLVSFYNNEISEKSEIFDDQFSVERPDGSNFTLKIRSTKLEDSAMYFCASDGRAGVDEKLFFGSGTQLSVL.

The chain uses TRBV5-1 and TRBJ1-1; tentative D call: TRBD1 (5 bases). CDR1 and CDR2 from the germline V gene are SGHRS and YFSETQ. The V gene lost 4 bases and the J gene lost 4 bases, with 14 bases spanning the gap. The CDR3 runs 14 residues. In DNA, the CDR3 is TGCGCCAGCAGCCCGTGGGGGGTGGGCACTGAAGCTTTCTTT. It codes for CASSPWGVGTEAFF.

The rearrangement uses TRBV5-1 and TRBJ2-7; 16 bases are a match to TRBD2. CDR1 is SGHRS, CDR2 YFSETQ, per germline. The length of the CDR3 is 17 residues. V lost 4 bases and J lost 6; bases outside the gene matches: 10. The CDR3 nucleotides read TGCGCCAGCAGCCCGGGACTAGCGGGAGGGCTTATGGGCGAGCAGTACTTC. Protein sequence: CASSPGLAGGLMGEQYF. The entire variable domain, with the rest obtained from reference TRBV5-1 and TRBJ2-7, is as follows: KAGVTQTPRYLIKTRGQQVTLSCSPISGHRSVSWYQQTPGQGLQFLFEYFSETQRNKGNFPGRFSGRQFSNSRSEMNVSTLELGDSALYLCASSPGLAGGLMGEQYFGPGTRLTVT.

The rearrangement joins TRBV2 to TRBJ2-1; TRBD2 agrees at 10 bases. After removal of 11 bases from V and 6 bases from J, the junction contained 10 bases not matched to a gene. CDR1 is SNHLY and CDR2 is FYNNEI in the germline V gene. The CDR3 spans 14 residues. The CDR3 sequence is CAVSRTSGINEQFF. DNA for the CDR3: TGTGCCGTATCTCGGACTAGCGGAATCAATGAGCAGTTCTTC.

For the CDR3, the DNA is TGTGCCAGTACTTCCAGAGTGGGGGCCCACAACGCCAAAAACATTCAGTACTTC. Amino acid sequence: CASTSRVGAHNAKNIQYF. The chain joins TRBV19 to TRBJ2-4, with D perhaps matching TRBD1 (6 bases). The germline V and J ends were trimmed by 7 bases and 1 base, with 23 bases remaining between them. The CDR3 consists of 18 residues. The germline gives CDR1 LNHDA, CDR2 SQIVND (reference sequence).

The chain is built from TRBV27 and TRBJ2-7; TRBD1 is a possible D gene (5 bases). Germline V gene lookup returns CDR1 MNHEY and CDR2 SMNVEV (reference sequence). Trimming cost V 8 bases and J 7 bases, with 12 bases left between them. The CDR3 spans 11 residues. CDR3 region: CASGYRSEQYF. The DNA of the CDR3 is TGTGCCAGCGGCTACAGGTCGGAGCAGTACTTC.

The chain links TRBV7-7 to TRBJ2-5; no definite D call. Trimming stripped 2 bases from V and 4 bases from J, with 8 bases between. CDR3 length: 13 residues. Germline V gene data show CDR1 as SSHAT and CDR2 as FNYEAQ (reference sequence). The CDR3 reads CASSLLDGETQYF. The CDR3 DNA is TGTGCCAGCAGCTTACTAGATGGAGAGACCCAGTACTTC. Full variable domain (remainder filled in from reference TRBV7-7 and TRBJ2-5): GAGVSQSPRYKVTKRGQDVTLRCDPISSHATLYWYQQALGQGPEFLTYFNYEAQPDKSGLPSDRFSAERPEGSISTLTIQRTEQRDSAMYRCASSLLDGETQYFGPGTRLLVL.

This chain joins TRBV4-2 and TRBJ2-7; 13 bases align to TRBD2. From germline, CDR1 is LGHNA and CDR2 YNFKEQ. The CDR3 runs to 15 residues. The V gene end was trimmed by 7 bases and the J gene end by 0 bases; junction bases not matched to a gene: 3. DNA for the CDR3: TGTGCCAGCACGCGGACTAGCGGGAGCTCCTACGAGCAGTACTTC. Its protein product is CASTRTSGSSYEQYF.